These 20 T cell receptor beta chains share one sample of origin, sequenced in a study of cytotoxic CD8 clonotypes in ibrutinib-treated CLL. Clones were sequenced by immunoSEQ multiplex PCR, and TCRdb holds only the in-frame ones, with some missing. The sample shows about 120,000 clones, 70% to 90% of them seen only once. The material was PBMCs, obtained after 24 months of ibrutinib treatment. Every receptor here comes from a human donor with chronic lymphocytic leukemia.

This chain joins TRBV2 and TRBJ2-1; 12 bases align to TRBD2. Losses at the gene ends were 8 bases for V and 0 bases for J; bases not matched to a gene: 20. CDR1 is SNHLY, CDR2 FYNNEI, per germline. This CDR3 spans 21 amino acids. For the CDR3, the DNA is TGTGCCAGCCGATCAGGGGGAGGTGGGACTAGCGGGCTAGGCTCCTACAATGAGCAGTTCTTC. Amino acids: CASRSGGGGTSGLGSYNEQFF. The full variable domain, completed using reference TRBV2 and TRBJ2-1, is EPEVTQTPSHQVTQMGQEVILRCVPISNHLYFYWYRQILGQKVEFLVSFYNNEISEKSEIFDDQFSVERPDGSNFTLKIRSTKLEDSAMYFCASRSGGGGTSGLGSYNEQFFGPGTRLTVL.

V gene TRBV7-8 combines with J gene TRBJ2-3, with D possibly TRBD2 on 6 matching bases. Deletions cut 5 bases from V and 6 bases from J, with 9 bases between. The CDR3 has 12 residues. The germline CDR1 and CDR2 sequences are SGHVS and FQNEAQ. The CDR3 DNA reads as TGTGCCAGCAGCGGGGGGACGGATACGCAGTATTTT. Translating gives CASSGGTDTQYF.

The gene calls are TRBV5-1 and TRBJ2-5; D may be TRBD2 (8 bases). Looked up from germline, CDR1 is SGHRS and CDR2 is YFSETQ. The CDR3 consists of 17 residues. The germline V and J ends were trimmed by 5 bases and 5 bases, with 25 bases remaining between them. DNA of the CDR3: TGCGCCAGCAGTCAGGGGGTTAGCGGGATATCCAAGGAGACCCAGTACTTC. This sequence encodes CASSQGVSGISKETQYF.

This clone was seen just once. The rearrangement joins TRBV2 to TRBJ1-4, with D unclear. Germline-derived CDR1 and CDR2 are SNHLY and FYNNEI. The CDR3 covers 16 residues. V was cut by 7 bases and J by 5 bases, with 20 bases left in between. The CDR3: CASNITPSRTNEKLFF. The CDR3 DNA is TGTGCCAGCAACATTACCCCCTCCAGGACCAATGAAAAACTGTTTTTT.

In its sample, this clone was seen a few times. The chain is built from TRBV7-9 and TRBJ1-6; D unresolved. V lost 5 bases and J 7 bases, leaving 21 bases between the germline ends. The CDR3 consists of 17 residues. From germline, CDR1 is SEHNR and CDR2 FQNEAQ (reference sequence). CDR3 sequence (DNA): TGTGCCAGCAGCGCCAGCCCCGGCGAGGGAACGAATTCACCCCTCCACTTT. Translated, it gives CASSASPGEGTNSPLHF. Supplemented by reference TRBV7-9 and TRBJ1-6, the full variable domain reads DTGVSQNPRHKITKRGQNVTFRCDPISEHNRLYWYRQTLGQGPEFLTYFQNEAQLEKSRLLSDRFSAERPKGSFSTLEIQRTEQGDSAMYLCASSASPGEGTNSPLHFGNGTRLTVT.

The chain employs TRBV28 and TRBJ2-5, with D possibly TRBD2 on 5 matching bases. With 5 bases removed from V and 5 bases from J, the gap between germline ends came to 24 bases. The length of the CDR3 is 17 residues. Germline V gene lookup returns CDR1 MDHEN and CDR2 SYDVKM. The CDR3 sequence: CASSRPWLSGEKETQYF. The CDR3 DNA reads as TGTGCCAGCAGTCGACCCTGGCTTTCCGGGGAGAAGGAGACCCAGTACTTC.

The J gene is TRBJ1-4, the V gene TRBV10-2; D is unresolved. V was clipped by 7 bases and J by 8 bases, with 17 bases between them. Per germline, CDR1 WSHSY and CDR2 SAAADI. CDR3 length equals 14 residues. In nucleotides, the CDR3 is TGCGCCAGCACCGCTCACGGGGAGTGGGAAAAACTGTTTTTT. This gives the protein CASTAHGEWEKLFF.

The chain combines TRBV5-1 with TRBJ1-4, with unresolved D. Trimming pared 0 bases from V and 7 bases from J, leaving 10 bases between. The CDR3 has 14 amino acids. CDR1 and CDR2 (germline): SGHRS, YFSETQ. The CDR3 DNA reads as TGCGCCAGCAGCTTGGGGGATGGGAGTGAAAAACTGTTTTTT. Translation: CASSLGDGSEKLFF.

The chain combines TRBV5-4 with TRBJ2-7; 9 positions agree with TRBD2. This CDR3 has 15 residues. V gave up 4 bases and J gave up 6 bases; unmatched junction bases: 11. Germline CDR1 is SGHNT and CDR2 is YYREEE (reference sequence). DNA for the CDR3: TGTGCCAGCAGCCCGCGGGGGGGGCGTGGGCGCGAGCAGTACTTC. The encoded protein is CASSPRGGRGREQYF.

In this sample, this clone turned up a few times. V is TRBV15 and J is TRBJ2-4; D gene unclear. CDR1 is LNHNV and CDR2 is YYDKDF in the germline V gene (reference sequence). This CDR3 region has 14 residues. V gave up 0 bases and J gave up 7 bases, with 10 bases separating them. The CDR3 loop reads CATSRDLERNIQYF. The CDR3 DNA reads TGTGCCACCAGCAGAGATCTAGAACGGAACATTCAGTACTTC.

This clone was found a few times. The chain links TRBV4-1 to TRBJ2-2; tentative D call: TRBD1 (6 bases). Per germline, CDR1 MGHRA and CDR2 YSYEKL. CDR3 length equals 16 residues. V lost 0 bases, J lost 7 bases, and 15 bases lay in between. CDR3 nucleotide sequence: TGCGCCAGCAGCCAAGATCTCAGGGGTGGTAGCGGGGAGCTGTTTTTT. Protein: CASSQDLRGGSGELFF.

The chain carries TRBV5-1 and TRBJ2-1, with D maybe TRBD2 (5 bases). Trimming stripped 0 bases from V and 7 bases from J, with 17 bases between. Germline V lookup: CDR1 SGHRS, CDR2 YFSETQ. This CDR3 is 16 amino acids long. CDR3 nucleotide sequence: TGCGCCAGCAGCTTGGAAATGCGGACTCCGCCGAATGAGCAGTTCTTC. This translates into CASSLEMRTPPNEQFF.

This sequence joins TRBV5-4 and TRBJ2-7; D may be TRBD2 (5 bases). V was clipped by 2 bases and J by 6 bases, with 12 bases between them. The length of the CDR3 is 13 residues. Germline loops: CDR1 SGHNT, CDR2 YYREEE (reference sequence). The CDR3 sequence is CASSFRGNSEQYF. The CDR3 DNA is TGTGCCAGCAGCTTCCGGGGTAACTCCGAGCAGTACTTC.

The chain recombines TRBV2 with TRBJ2-1; a weak D match, TRBD2 (5 bases). Trimming took 6 bases from V and 9 from J, leaving 27 bases between them. Germline lookup yields CDR1 SNHLY and CDR2 FYNNEI. This CDR3 contains 17 residues. CDR3 DNA: TGTGCCAGCAGACGCCATGGACTGATCCCCTCCCTGCTTGAGCAGTTCTTC. It is translated as CASRRHGLIPSLLEQFF.

The genes are TRBV7-2 and TRBJ1-1; 7 positions agree with TRBD1. The germline gives CDR1 SGHTA, CDR2 FQGNSA. V was pared by 5 bases and J by 8 bases, with 5 bases of the junction left unmatched. The CDR3 spans 12 residues. In DNA form, the CDR3 reads TGTGCCAGCAGCACGTACAGGGGCGAAGCTTTCTTT. It yields the protein CASSTYRGEAFF. Based on the CDR3 plus reference TRBV7-2 and TRBJ1-1, the full variable domain is GAGVSQSPSNKVTEKGKDVELRCDPISGHTALYWYRQSLGQGLEFLIYFQGNSAPDKSGLPSDRFSAERTGGSVSTLTIQRTQQEDSAVYLCASSTYRGEAFFGQGTRLTVV.

The CDR3 region is CASSLSGTGGDYGYTF. For the CDR3, the DNA is TGTGCCAGCAGTTTATCCGGGACAGGGGGGGACTATGGCTACACCTTC. The V and J genes are TRBV28 and TRBJ1-2, with 11 bases that match TRBD1. The CDR3 has 16 amino acids. CDR1 is MDHEN, CDR2 SYDVKM, per germline. V shed 1 base and J 3 bases; nucleotides not matched to a gene: 4.

The J gene is TRBJ2-7, the V gene TRBV27; D perhaps matches TRBD1 (6 bases). Per the germline V gene, CDR1 is MNHEY and CDR2 is SMNVEV (reference sequence). The V end lost 4 bases, the J end lost 0 bases, and 16 bases lay between the germline ends. The CDR3 spans 16 residues. The CDR3 sequence is CASSSNRDTSSYEQYF. In DNA form, the CDR3 reads TGTGCCAGCAGTTCCAACCGGGACACCTCCTCCTACGAGCAGTACTTC.

This sequence joins TRBV25-1 and TRBJ2-7, with 7 bases aligning to TRBD1. Germline loops: CDR1 MGHDK, CDR2 SYGVNS. The CDR3 spans 12 residues. V lost 6 bases, J lost 2 bases, and 1 base stayed unmatched. CDR3 loop: CASRTGPYEQYF. The CDR3 coding sequence is TGTGCCAGCAGGACAGGGCCCTACGAGCAGTACTTC.

The CDR3, as DNA: TGTGCCAGCACCCTTGGGGGGGTAGGCGAAAAACTGTTTTTT. Amino acids: CASTLGGVGEKLFF. This sequence joins TRBV28 and TRBJ1-4; D is perhaps TRBD1 (5 bases). Trimming pared 7 bases from V and 8 bases from J, leaving 17 bases between. The CDR3 is made up of 14 amino acids. The germline CDR1 and CDR2 sequences are MDHEN and SYDVKM.

The V gene is TRBV7-9, the J gene TRBJ1-1; D is uncertain. CDR1 is SEHNR and CDR2 is FQNEAQ in the germline V gene (reference sequence). V was pared by 4 bases and J by 2 bases, with 11 bases between. This CDR3 is 14 amino acids long. The CDR3 loop is CASSSLTINTEAFF. CDR3 DNA sequence: TGTGCCAGCAGCTCTCTAACGATAAACACTGAAGCTTTCTTT. The full variable domain, in which reference TRBV7-9 and TRBJ1-1 provide the parts outside the CDR3, is DTGVSQNPRHKITKRGQNVTFRCDPISEHNRLYWYRQTLGQGPEFLTYFQNEAQLEKSRLLSDRFSAERPKGSFSTLEIQRTEQGDSAMYLCASSSLTINTEAFFGQGTRLTVV.